This passage covers 18 T cell receptor beta chains from one sample sequenced in a study of siplizumab effects on memory and regulatory T cells. The table came from immunoSEQ multiplex PCR; TCRdb's copy has only in-frame clones and leaves some out. The table shows 90,000 to 95,000 clones, with roughly 96% occurring only once. The sample taken for sequencing was naive CD4+ T cells sorted from blood. The receptors here all came from a human donor in good health.

The chain has TRBV7-2 and TRBJ1-5, with TRBD1 as a possible D gene (5 bases). Germline loops: CDR1 SGHTA, CDR2 FQGNSA. V was shortened by 4 bases and J by 7 bases, with 14 bases between the two germline ends. The CDR3 has 14 amino acids. DNA of the CDR3: TGTGCCAGCAGCTCCGGGACCCATGAGCAGCCCCAGCATTTT. Translating gives CASSSGTHEQPQHF.

The J gene is TRBJ2-1, the V gene TRBV11-2, with TRBD2 as a possible D gene (5 bases). Germline V gene lookup returns CDR1 SGHAT and CDR2 FQNNGV. Trimming took off 1 base at V and 4 bases at J, with 14 bases between the two ends. There are 16 residues in the CDR3. The CDR3 is CASSLVSGTGYNEQFF. The CDR3 DNA sequence: TGTGCCAGCAGCTTAGTTTCGGGAACGGGGTACAATGAGCAGTTCTTC.

The CDR3 region is CASSPGRWSTEAFF. The CDR3, as DNA: TGTGCCAGCTCCCCGGGACGGTGGAGCACTGAAGCTTTCTTT. V is TRBV18 and J is TRBJ1-1, with D perhaps TRBD1 (5 bases). The CDR3 contains 14 residues. Trimming stripped 6 bases from V and 4 bases from J, with 15 bases between. Germline V gene sequence: CDR1 KGHSH, CDR2 LQKENI.

The chain joins TRBV2 to TRBJ2-3; 8 bases are shared with TRBD2. Per the germline V gene, CDR1 is SNHLY and CDR2 is FYNNEI. The CDR3 extends over 15 amino acids. V was clipped by 7 bases and J by 6 bases; unmatched bases: 12. This CDR3 reads CASTTVAGLSDTQYF. The CDR3 region has the DNA TGTGCCAGCACCACCGTAGCGGGGCTCTCCGATACGCAGTATTTT.

The chain is built from TRBV4-3 and TRBJ2-2; tentatively, D is TRBD1 or TRBD2 (6 bases each). The CDR3 is 16 residues long. V was cut by 1 base and J by 3 bases, with 12 bases left in between. Germline CDR1 and CDR2: LGHNA and YSLEER. The CDR3: CASSQGGALDTGELFF. CDR3 sequence (DNA): TGCGCCAGCAGCCAAGGGGGGGCGTTGGACACCGGGGAGCTGTTTTTT.

This clone was seen a single time. The genes are TRBV29-1 and TRBJ1-1; no reliable D call. Germline assignment: CDR1 SQVTM and CDR2 ANQGSEA. The length of the CDR3 is 13 residues. The germline V and J ends were trimmed by 4 bases and 0 bases, with 9 bases remaining between them. CDR3 region: CSVVGRMNTEAFF. The CDR3 nucleotides read TGCAGCGTTGTAGGCCGCATGAACACTGAAGCTTTCTTT.

The V gene is TRBV5-4, the J gene TRBJ2-7, with D perhaps assigned TRBD1 or TRBD2 (5 bases each). Trimming pared 4 bases from V and 1 base from J, leaving 24 bases between. The CDR3 has 18 amino acids. Germline CDR1 SGHNT, CDR2 YYREEE (reference sequence). CDR3 region: CASSRRTSGTAESYEQYF. For the CDR3, the DNA is TGTGCCAGCAGCAGAAGAACAAGTGGGACGGCAGAATCCTACGAGCAGTACTTC.

The chain links TRBV4-3 to TRBJ2-3, with a tentative D call TRBD2 (5 bases). CDR3 length: 13 amino acids. CDR1 and CDR2 (germline): LGHNA, YSLEER. Trimming removed 0 bases from V and 6 bases from J, with 7 bases in between. Here the CDR3 reads CASSQESGDTQYF. CDR3 sequence (DNA): TGCGCCAGCAGCCAAGAGTCGGGGGATACGCAGTATTTT.

The genes are TRBV6-1 and TRBJ2-3, with a weak D call TRBD2 (7 bases). CDR1 is MNHNS and CDR2 is SASEGT in the germline V gene. V lost 3 bases and J lost 1, with 17 bases in between. The CDR3 spans 17 residues. This CDR3 is CASSDSWGGSGTDTQYF. In nucleotides, the CDR3 is TGTGCCAGCAGTGATTCTTGGGGGGGCTCGGGCACAGATACGCAGTATTTT.

The CDR3 nucleotides read TGCGCCAGCCGCCTCGGGACAGTTAATTCACCCCTCCACTTT. Translation: CASRLGTVNSPLHF. V usage is TRBV4-1 and J usage is TRBJ1-6; 7 bases align to TRBD1. The germline V gene encodes CDR1 MGHRA and CDR2 YSYEKL. V was clipped by 8 bases and J by 6 bases; unmatched bases: 7. The CDR3 runs to 14 residues.

The CDR3 DNA reads TGTGCCAGCAGTGCCCAAGCGACAGGGGTTAATGAGCAGTTCTTC. Its protein product is CASSAQATGVNEQFF. The J gene is TRBJ2-1, the V gene TRBV6-4, with 8 nucleotides matching TRBD1. The CDR3 extends over 15 amino acids. Germline V CDR1 and CDR2: MRHNA, SNTAGT. V gave up 4 bases and J gave up 7 bases; unmatched junction bases: 9.

The chain recombines TRBV27 with TRBJ1-1; 9 bases are shared with TRBD1. CDR1 is MNHEY and CDR2 is SMNVEV in the germline V gene (reference sequence). Trimming removed 5 bases from V and 1 base from J; junction bases left unmatched: 5. The CDR3 contains 15 residues. The CDR3 DNA sequence: TGTGCCAGCAGTAAAGGGACAGGGCGGAACACTGAAGCTTTCTTT. Translation: CASSKGTGRNTEAFF.

The chain is built from TRBV9 and TRBJ1-1; possible D gene TRBD1, 5 bases. The germline gives CDR1 SGDLS, CDR2 YYNGEE. The V end lost 0 bases, the J end lost 1 base, and 7 bases lay between the germline ends. This CDR3 has 14 amino acids. CDR3 sequence (DNA): TGTGCCAGCAGCGTAGCGGGGGGGAACACTGAAGCTTTCTTT. The encoded protein is CASSVAGGNTEAFF.

Points on this clone: The identical CDR3 is also encoded by other nucleotide sequences in the sample. The chain joins TRBV10-3 to TRBJ2-7; D remains unclear. The germline gives CDR1 ENHRY, CDR2 SYGVKD. The CDR3 covers 12 residues. Trimming shortened V by 0 bases and J by 3 bases, and 3 bases separated the two germline ends. The CDR3 is CAISESSYEQYF. CDR3 DNA: TGTGCCATCAGTGAGTCGAGCTACGAGCAGTACTTC.

V gene TRBV5-1 combines with J gene TRBJ1-1; D ambiguous. Trimming pared 0 bases from V and 0 bases from J, leaving 6 bases between. There are 14 residues in the CDR3. From germline, CDR1 is SGHRS and CDR2 YFSETQ. The CDR3 loop is CASSLEYMNTEAFF. CDR3 DNA: TGCGCCAGCAGCTTGGAATACATGAACACTGAAGCTTTCTTT. Supplemented by reference TRBV5-1 and TRBJ1-1, the full variable domain reads KAGVTQTPRYLIKTRGQQVTLSCSPISGHRSVSWYQQTPGQGLQFLFEYFSETQRNKGNFPGRFSGRQFSNSRSEMNVSTLELGDSALYLCASSLEYMNTEAFFGQGTRLTVV.

V gene TRBV5-1 combines with J gene TRBJ2-7, with D hard to call. The V and J ends lost 5 bases and 0 bases respectively, with 9 bases between them. CDR1 and CDR2 (germline): SGHRS, YFSETQ. The CDR3 is made up of 13 amino acids. The CDR3 DNA sequence: TGCGCCAGCAGATCTAATAGCTCCTACGAGCAGTACTTC. Translated, it gives CASRSNSSYEQYF.

The rearrangement links TRBV18 to TRBJ1-3, with TRBD1 identical over 10 bases. CDR3 size: 18 residues. The V gene's germline CDR1 is KGHSH and CDR2 LQKENI. V gave up 4 bases and J gave up 4 bases; unmatched junction bases: 13. This CDR3 reads CASSRIQVDRGLGNTIYF. DNA for the CDR3: TGTGCCAGCTCACGAATCCAGGTTGACAGGGGGCTCGGAAACACCATATATTTT. Full variable domain (outside the CDR3, taken from reference TRBV18 and TRBJ1-3): NAGVMQNPRHLVRRRGQEARLRCSPMKGHSHVYWYRQLPEEGLKFMVYLQKENIIDESGMPKERFSAEFPKEGPSILRIQQVVRGDSAAYFCASSRIQVDRGLGNTIYFGEGSWLTVV.

This chain connects TRBV7-6 to TRBJ1-2; a weak D match, TRBD1 (5 bases). Trimming left V 7 bases short and J 4 bases short, with 19 bases between. The CDR3 is 15 amino acids. Germline CDR1 is SGHVS and CDR2 is FNYEAQ. CDR3 sequence reads: CASTLAQGGGYGYTF. The CDR3 region has the DNA TGTGCCAGCACCCTTGCTCAGGGAGGTGGCTATGGCTACACCTTC.